These T cell receptor beta chains were read from a single sample in a study of cytomegalovirus exposure and HLA in healthy donors. This table comes from immunoSEQ multiplex PCR, and its TCRdb copy is limited to in-frame clones, with some not included. Of about 69,000 clones in the sample, about 94% were seen once. Sequences were obtained from PBMCs. These receptors originate from a woman aged 18-29 years in good health and CMV-seronegative. Both conserved end residues are part of each CDR3. The order of the fields is J gene, V gene, clone size, D gene, CDR3 protein, CDR3 DNA. D genes are given only for firm matches. Only some rows state a clone size, as once, few, many or a class for expanded clones.

J gene: TRBJ1-3
V gene: TRBV19
clone size: NA
D gene: TRBD1
CDR3 protein: CASSGTPDRGYSGNTIYF
CDR3 DNA: TGTGCCAGTAGTGGGACCCCAGACAGGGGATACTCTGGAAACACCATATATTTT

J gene: TRBJ2-3
V gene: TRBV27
clone size: NA
D gene: TRBD2
CDR3 protein: CASSWTSGRAVHTQYF
CDR3 DNA: TGTGCCAGCAGCTGGACTAGCGGGAGGGCCGTTCATACGCAGTATTTT

J gene: TRBJ2-7
V gene: TRBV7-9
clone size: NA
D gene: TRBD2
CDR3 protein: CASSPPSGSRNEQYF
CDR3 DNA: TGTGCCAGCAGCCCCCCTAGCGGGAGCCGAAACGAGCAGTACTTC

J gene: TRBJ2-7
V gene: TRBV6-6
clone size: few
D gene: TRBD1
CDR3 protein: CASSRGGDEQYF
CDR3 DNA: TGTGCCAGCAGTAGAGGGGGCGACGAGCAGTACTTC

J gene: TRBJ2-7
V gene: TRBV6-5
clone size: NA
D gene: NA
CDR3 protein: CASSSSTGSYEQYF
CDR3 DNA: NA

J gene: TRBJ1-6
V gene: TRBV10-3
clone size: NA
D gene: NA
CDR3 protein: CAISESPGVKNSPLHF
CDR3 DNA: TGTGCCATCAGTGAGTCTCCCGGAGTAAAGAATTCACCCCTCCACTTT

J gene: TRBJ2-3
V gene: TRBV6-6
clone size: NA
D gene: NA
CDR3 protein: CASSYGSSRRTDTQYF
CDR3 DNA: TGTGCCAGCAGTTACGGTTCTAGCAGACGCACAGATACGCAGTATTTT

J gene: TRBJ2-3
V gene: TRBV7-3
clone size: NA
D gene: NA
CDR3 protein: CASSLRAGGGADTQYF
CDR3 DNA: TGTGCCAGCAGCTTAAGGGCAGGGGGAGGCGCAGATACGCAGTATTTT

J gene: TRBJ2-7
V gene: TRBV7-9
clone size: once
D gene: NA
CDR3 protein: CASSLAGDPYEQYF
CDR3 DNA: TGTGCCAGCAGCTTAGCGGGAGATCCCTACGAGCAGTACTTC

J gene: TRBJ2-5
V gene: TRBV15
clone size: NA
D gene: TRBD2
CDR3 protein: CATSRDQTSGRATQYF
CDR3 DNA: TGTGCCACCAGCAGAGATCAAACTAGCGGGCGCGCGACCCAGTACTTC